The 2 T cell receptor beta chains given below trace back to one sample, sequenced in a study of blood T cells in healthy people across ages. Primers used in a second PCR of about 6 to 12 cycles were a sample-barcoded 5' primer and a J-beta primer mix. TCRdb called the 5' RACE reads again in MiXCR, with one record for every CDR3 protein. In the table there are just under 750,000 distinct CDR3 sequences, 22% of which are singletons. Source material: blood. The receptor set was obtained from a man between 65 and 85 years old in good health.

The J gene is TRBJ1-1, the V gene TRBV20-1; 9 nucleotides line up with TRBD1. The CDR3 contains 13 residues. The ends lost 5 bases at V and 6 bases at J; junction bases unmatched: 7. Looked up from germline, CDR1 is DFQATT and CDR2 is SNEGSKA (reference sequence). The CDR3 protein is CSAPRDRVAEAFF. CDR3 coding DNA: TGCAGTGCTCCCCGGGACAGGGTCGCTGAAGCTTTCTTT.

This CDR3 is CASSVEDYNYNEQFF. CDR3 coding DNA: TGTGCCAGCAGCGTAGAAGATTACAACTACAATGAGCAGTTCTTC. The rearrangement uses TRBV9 and TRBJ2-1; D remains unclear. The germline gives CDR1 SGDLS, CDR2 YYNGEE. This CDR3 has 15 amino acids. V lost 0 bases to trimming and J lost 3 bases, with 10 bases between them.